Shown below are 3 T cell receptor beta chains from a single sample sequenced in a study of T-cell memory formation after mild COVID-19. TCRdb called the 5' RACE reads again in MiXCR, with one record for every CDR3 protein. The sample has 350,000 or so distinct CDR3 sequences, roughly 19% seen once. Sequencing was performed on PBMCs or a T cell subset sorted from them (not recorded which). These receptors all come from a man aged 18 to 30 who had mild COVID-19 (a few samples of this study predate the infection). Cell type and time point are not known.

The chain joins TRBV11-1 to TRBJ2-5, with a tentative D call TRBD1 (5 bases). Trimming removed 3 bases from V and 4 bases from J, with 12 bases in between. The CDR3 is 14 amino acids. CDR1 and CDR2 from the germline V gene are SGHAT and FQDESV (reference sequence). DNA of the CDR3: TGTGCCAGCAGCTTCTCAGGGCTTAGAGAGACCCAGTACTTC. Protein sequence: CASSFSGLRETQYF.

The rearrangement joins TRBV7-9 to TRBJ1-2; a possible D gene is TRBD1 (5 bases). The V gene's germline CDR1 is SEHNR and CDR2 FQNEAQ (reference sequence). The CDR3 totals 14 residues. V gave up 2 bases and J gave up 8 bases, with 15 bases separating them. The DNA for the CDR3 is TGTGCCAGCAGCTTACCCTCGGGGGTAGGGGGCTACACCTTC. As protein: CASSLPSGVGGYTF.

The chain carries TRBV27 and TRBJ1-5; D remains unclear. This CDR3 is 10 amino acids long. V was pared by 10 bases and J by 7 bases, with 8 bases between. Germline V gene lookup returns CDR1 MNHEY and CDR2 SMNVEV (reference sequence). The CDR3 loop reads CAIQPQPQHF. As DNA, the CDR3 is TGTGCCATTCAACCCCAGCCCCAGCATTTT.